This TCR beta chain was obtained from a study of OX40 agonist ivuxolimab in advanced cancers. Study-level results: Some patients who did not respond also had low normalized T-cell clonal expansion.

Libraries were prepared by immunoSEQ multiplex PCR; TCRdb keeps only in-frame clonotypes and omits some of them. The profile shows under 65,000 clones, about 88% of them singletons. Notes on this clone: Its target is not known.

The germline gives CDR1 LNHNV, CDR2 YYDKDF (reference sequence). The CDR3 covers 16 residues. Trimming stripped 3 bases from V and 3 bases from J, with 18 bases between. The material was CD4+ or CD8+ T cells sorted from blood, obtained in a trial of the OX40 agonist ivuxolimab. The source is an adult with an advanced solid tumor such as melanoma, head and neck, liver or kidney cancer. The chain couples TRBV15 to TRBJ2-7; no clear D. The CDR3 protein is CATSRPALGRSYEQYF. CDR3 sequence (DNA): TGTGCCACCAGCAGGCCCGCCTTAGGGCGGAGCTACGAGCAGTACTTC.